This TCR beta chain was sequenced for a study of Ad26.COV2.S vaccination and SARS-CoV-2 variants (dated by TCRdb to the early 2020s). For the study in its entirety: Donors in the vaccine arm were drawn from COV1001, a phase I-IIa trial of Ad26.COV2.S in healthy adults that was multicentre, randomized, double-blind and placebo-controlled. Ad26.COV2.S was given intramuscularly at 5x10^10 or 1x10^11 viral particles, as a single shot or as two shots 56 days apart. Throughout the experiments and outcome assessment, investigators stayed blinded to trial group allocation. TCRbeta repertoire sequencing was used to assess the specificity and breadth of SARS-CoV-2-reactive T cell receptors after Ad26.COV2.S vaccination. The TCR-sequenced set comprised about 32 samples: about 19 Ad26.COV2.S vaccine recipients, 5 placebo recipients and 8 SARS-CoV-2 convalescent individuals. Trial participants were randomized into five groups of five: low-dose or high-dose Ad26.COV2.S given once or twice, or placebo on both occasions. Overall study results and their limits: Vaccine and placebo recipients had comparable non-spike TCR breadth, which fits with the vaccine containing only spike. It was noted by the authors that total T cell responses may have been underestimated by the TCR breadth and depth analyses. After vaccination, substantial breadth of spike-specific CD8+ and CD4+ T cell responses was reported. The study was not powered for comparison of responses between vaccine doses or regimens. Compared with placebo recipients, Ad26.COV2.S recipients showed higher spike-specific TCR breadth (P = 0.0014).

As for this clone: Its antigen specificity is not known. Base qualities are not provided; no much larger clone lies one nucleotide away.

The label giving this sample's treatment or condition can be read as: roughly 18 received Ad26.COV2.S at low or high dose, single or two shots; a few received placebo; per-sample allocation not given. For vaccine and placebo recipients, the sequenced repertoires came from samples collected on day 63 after the first injection. Cohort 1b enrolled 25 adults aged 18-55 years at a single site in Boston, USA, between 29 July and 7 August 2020. Ad26.COV2.S was a replication-incompetent adenovirus type 26 vector expressing a prefusion-stabilized SARS-CoV-2 spike protein from the original Wuhan strain. In the germline V gene (reference sequence), CDR1 corresponds to MNHNY and CDR2 to SVGAGI. V was cut back by 8 bases and J by 6 bases, leaving a gap of 14 bases between them. The CDR3, cysteine through phenylalanine, is 12 amino acids long. Of the read, only the CDR3 DNA is kept; its 36 bases are in frame from base 1.

The immunoSEQ Assay was the method used to sequence TCRbeta CDR3 regions. After extraction, genomic DNA underwent amplification by bias-controlled multiplex PCR, followed by high-throughput sequencing. Concerning the study's data processing: Collapsing and filtering of sequences were performed to quantify the absolute abundance of each unique TCRbeta CDR3 region. T cell fraction was estimated by normalizing TCRbeta template counts to usable DNA, which was measured by amplifying reference genes present in all nucleated cells. Repertoire TCRs were annotated as SARS-CoV-2-specific when V gene, CDR3 amino acid sequence and J gene were exactly matched to a known reactive TCR set. The reference SARS-CoV-2 TCR set came from MIRA and was filtered for enrichment in COVID-19-positive ImmuneCODE repertoires, removing public or cross-reactive TCRs. Based on the MIRA antigens, annotated TCRs were further analysed at the level of specific ORF or position within ORF. Breadth was defined as annotated unique rearrangements over total unique productive rearrangements; depth was the summed frequency of those rearrangements. Group comparisons of TCR breadth used two-sided Wilcoxon rank-sum tests. TCRdb carries this immuneACCESS record with in-frame sequences only. Its versions omit some clonotypes, under half of them owing to an unresolved V gene in the studies checked, with the rest unexplained. V and J calls and clone size are given by that table; D and trimming were obtained from the DNA. Within this sample are approximately 400,000 clones, with approximately 81% of them counted one time only. The leading ten clones occupy roughly 3.1% of the sample.

This TCR came from a person between 18 and 60 years old who received the Ad26.COV2.S COVID-19 vaccine or a placebo. The sample here was peripheral blood, taken in a trial of Ad26.COV2.S vaccine versus placebo. This receptor chain uses TRBV6-6 and TRBJ2-7, with the D gene uncertain. The CDR3 protein: CASAKPSGEQYF. The DNA reads as follows: TGTGCCAGCGCCAAGCCTTCTGGCGAGCAGTACTTC.